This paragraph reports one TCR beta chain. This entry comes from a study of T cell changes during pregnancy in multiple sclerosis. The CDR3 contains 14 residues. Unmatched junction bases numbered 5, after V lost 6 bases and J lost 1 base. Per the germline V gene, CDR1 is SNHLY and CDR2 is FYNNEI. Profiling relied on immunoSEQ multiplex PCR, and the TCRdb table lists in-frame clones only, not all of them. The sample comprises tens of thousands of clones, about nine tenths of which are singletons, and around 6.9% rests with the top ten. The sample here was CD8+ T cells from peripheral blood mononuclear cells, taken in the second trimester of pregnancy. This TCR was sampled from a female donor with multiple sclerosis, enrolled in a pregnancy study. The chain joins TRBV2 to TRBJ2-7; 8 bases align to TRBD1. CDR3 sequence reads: CASSARTGSYEQYF. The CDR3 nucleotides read TGTGCCAGCAGCGCACGGACAGGGTCCTACGAGCAGTACTTC.